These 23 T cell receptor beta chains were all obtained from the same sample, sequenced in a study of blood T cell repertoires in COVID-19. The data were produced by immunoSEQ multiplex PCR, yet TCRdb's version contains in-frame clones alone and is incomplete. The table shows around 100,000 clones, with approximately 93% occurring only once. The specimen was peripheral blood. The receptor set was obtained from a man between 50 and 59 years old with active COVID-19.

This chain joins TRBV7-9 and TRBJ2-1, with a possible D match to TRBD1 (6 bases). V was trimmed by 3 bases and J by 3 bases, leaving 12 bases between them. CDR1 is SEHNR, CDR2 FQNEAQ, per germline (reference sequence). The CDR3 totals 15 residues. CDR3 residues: CASSFVQGVYNEQFF. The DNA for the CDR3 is TGTGCCAGCAGCTTCGTACAGGGAGTCTACAATGAGCAGTTCTTC.

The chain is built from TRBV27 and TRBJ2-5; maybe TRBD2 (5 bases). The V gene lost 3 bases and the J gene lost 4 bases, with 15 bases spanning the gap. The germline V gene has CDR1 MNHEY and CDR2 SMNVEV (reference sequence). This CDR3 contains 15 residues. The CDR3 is CASSFSRTGGETQYF. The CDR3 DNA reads TGTGCCAGCAGTTTCTCCCGGACCGGAGGAGAGACCCAGTACTTC.

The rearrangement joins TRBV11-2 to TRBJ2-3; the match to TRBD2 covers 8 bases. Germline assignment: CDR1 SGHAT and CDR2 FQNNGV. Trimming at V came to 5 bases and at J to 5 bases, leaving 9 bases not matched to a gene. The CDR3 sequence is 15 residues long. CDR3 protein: CASSPLGLEGDTQYF. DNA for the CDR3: TGTGCCAGCAGCCCACTGGGACTAGAGGGAGATACGCAGTATTTT.

Written as DNA, the CDR3 is TGTGCCAGCAGCACTCGGACAGGGGGCTACGAGCAGTACTTC. Translation gives CASSTRTGGYEQYF. The chain links TRBV13 to TRBJ2-7; 10 bases agree with TRBD1. V shed 5 bases and J 3 bases; nucleotides not matched to a gene: 4. CDR3 length equals 14 residues. Germline loops: CDR1 PRHDT, CDR2 FYEKMQ (reference sequence).

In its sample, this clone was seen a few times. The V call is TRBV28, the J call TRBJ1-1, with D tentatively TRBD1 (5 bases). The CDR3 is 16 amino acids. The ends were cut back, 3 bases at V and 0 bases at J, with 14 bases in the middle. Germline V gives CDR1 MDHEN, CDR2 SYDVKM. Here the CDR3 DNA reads TGTGCCAGCAGTTTTCTCGATGACAGATTGAACACTGAAGCTTTCTTT. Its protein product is CASSFLDDRLNTEAFF.

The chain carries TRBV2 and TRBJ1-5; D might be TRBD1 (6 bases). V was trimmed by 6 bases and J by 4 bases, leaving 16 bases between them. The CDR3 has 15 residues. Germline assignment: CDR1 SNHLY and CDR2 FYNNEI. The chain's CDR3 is CASSLNSQGNQPQHF. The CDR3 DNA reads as TGTGCCAGCAGCCTAAATTCACAGGGAAATCAGCCCCAGCATTTT.

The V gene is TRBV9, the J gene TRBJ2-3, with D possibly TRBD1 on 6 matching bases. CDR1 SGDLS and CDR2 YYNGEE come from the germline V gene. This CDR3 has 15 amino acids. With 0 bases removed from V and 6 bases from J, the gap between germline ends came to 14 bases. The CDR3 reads CASSVGQASRDTQYF. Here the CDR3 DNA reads TGTGCCAGCAGCGTAGGACAGGCCTCCAGGGATACGCAGTATTTT.

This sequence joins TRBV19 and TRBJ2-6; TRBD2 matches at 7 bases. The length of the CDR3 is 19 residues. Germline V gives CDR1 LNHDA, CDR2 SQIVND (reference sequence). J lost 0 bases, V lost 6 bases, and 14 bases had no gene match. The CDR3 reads CASSYRAGLTRSGANVLTF. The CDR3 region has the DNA TGTGCCAGTAGCTACAGAGCGGGACTAACTCGCTCTGGGGCCAACGTCCTGACTTTC.

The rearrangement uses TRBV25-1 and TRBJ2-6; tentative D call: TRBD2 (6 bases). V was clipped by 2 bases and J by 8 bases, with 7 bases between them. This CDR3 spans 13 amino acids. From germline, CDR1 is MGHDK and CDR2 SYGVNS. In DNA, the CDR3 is TGTGCCAGCAGTGAAGGAGGGACCAACGTCCTGACTTTC. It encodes CASSEGGTNVLTF.

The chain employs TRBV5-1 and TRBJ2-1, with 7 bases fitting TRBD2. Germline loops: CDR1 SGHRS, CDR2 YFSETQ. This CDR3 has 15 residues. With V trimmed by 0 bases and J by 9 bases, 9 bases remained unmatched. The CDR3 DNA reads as TGCGCCAGCAGCTTGGTTTCGGGGGGATTTGGTGAGCAGTTCTTC. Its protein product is CASSLVSGGFGEQFF.

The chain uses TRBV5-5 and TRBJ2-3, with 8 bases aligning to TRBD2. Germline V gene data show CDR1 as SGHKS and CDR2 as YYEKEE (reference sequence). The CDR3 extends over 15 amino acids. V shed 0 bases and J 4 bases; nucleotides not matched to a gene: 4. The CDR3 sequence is CASSLAAGVPDTQYF. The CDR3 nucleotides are TGTGCCAGCAGCTTGGCAGCGGGAGTCCCAGATACGCAGTATTTT.

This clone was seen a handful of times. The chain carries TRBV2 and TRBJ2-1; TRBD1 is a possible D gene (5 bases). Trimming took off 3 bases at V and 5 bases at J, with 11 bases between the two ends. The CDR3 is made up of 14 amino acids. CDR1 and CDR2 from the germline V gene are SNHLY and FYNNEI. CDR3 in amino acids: CASSEDTVNNEQFF. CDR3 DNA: TGTGCCAGCAGTGAGGACACTGTTAACAATGAGCAGTTCTTC. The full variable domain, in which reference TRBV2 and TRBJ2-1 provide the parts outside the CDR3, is EPEVTQTPSHQVTQMGQEVILRCVPISNHLYFYWYRQILGQKVEFLVSFYNNEISEKSEIFDDQFSVERPDGSNFTLKIRSTKLEDSAMYFCASSEDTVNNEQFFGPGTRLTVL.

The CDR3, as DNA: TGTGCCAGCAGGGCAGGGGACACCGGGGAGCTGTTTTTT. Translation gives CASRAGDTGELFF. The rearrangement uses TRBV3-1 (or the pseudogene TRBV3-2) and TRBJ2-2; possible D gene TRBD1, 6 bases. The germline CDR1 and CDR2 sequences are LGHDT and YNNKEL (reference sequence). Trimming shortened V by 6 bases and J by 3 bases, and 8 bases separated the two germline ends. The CDR3 sequence is 13 residues long.

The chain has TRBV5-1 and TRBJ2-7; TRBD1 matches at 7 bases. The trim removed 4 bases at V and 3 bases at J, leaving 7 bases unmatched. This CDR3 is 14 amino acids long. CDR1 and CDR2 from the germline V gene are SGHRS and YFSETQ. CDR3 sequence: CASSGGQINYEQYF. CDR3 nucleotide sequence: TGCGCCAGCAGCGGGGGACAGATAAACTACGAGCAGTACTTC.

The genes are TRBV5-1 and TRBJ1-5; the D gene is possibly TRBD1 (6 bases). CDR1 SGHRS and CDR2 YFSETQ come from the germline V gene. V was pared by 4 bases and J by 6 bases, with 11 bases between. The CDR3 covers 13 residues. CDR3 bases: TGCGCCAGCAGCAACAGGGTTGGTCAGCCCCAGCATTTT. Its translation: CASSNRVGQPQHF.

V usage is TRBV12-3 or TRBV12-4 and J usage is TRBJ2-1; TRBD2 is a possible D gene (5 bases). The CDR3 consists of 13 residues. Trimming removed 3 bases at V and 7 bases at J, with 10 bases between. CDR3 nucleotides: TGTGCCAGCAGTTTTGGGCTAGCAAATGAGCAGTTCTTC. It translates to CASSFGLANEQFF.

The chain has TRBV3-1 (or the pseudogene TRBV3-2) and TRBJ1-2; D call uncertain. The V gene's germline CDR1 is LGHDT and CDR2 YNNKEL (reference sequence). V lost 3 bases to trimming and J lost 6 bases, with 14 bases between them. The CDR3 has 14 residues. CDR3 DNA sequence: TGTGCCAGCAGCCATACTGGGGAGAGGCATGGCTACACCTTC. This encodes CASSHTGERHGYTF.

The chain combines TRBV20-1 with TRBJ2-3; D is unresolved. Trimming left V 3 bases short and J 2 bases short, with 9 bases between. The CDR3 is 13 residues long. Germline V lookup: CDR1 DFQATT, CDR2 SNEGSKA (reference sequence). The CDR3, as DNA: TGCAGTGCTAGTGCCCCAAACACAGATACGCAGTATTTT. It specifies CSASAPNTDTQYF.

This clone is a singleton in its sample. The DNA for the CDR3 is TGTGCCACCAGTGAGCCACGACATCATTATAGCAATCAGCCCCAGCATTTT. Amino acids: CATSEPRHHYSNQPQHF. This chain uses TRBV24-1 with TRBJ1-5; D is unresolved. Germline lookup yields CDR1 KGHDR and CDR2 SFDVKD. The CDR3 loop spans 17 amino acids. V was trimmed by 4 bases and J by 0 bases, leaving 15 bases between them.

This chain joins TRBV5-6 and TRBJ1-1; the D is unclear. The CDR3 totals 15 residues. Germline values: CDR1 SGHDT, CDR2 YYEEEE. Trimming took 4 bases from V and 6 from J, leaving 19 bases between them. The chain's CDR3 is CASSRAGIRRSEAFF. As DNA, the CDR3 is TGTGCCAGCAGCCGGGCGGGGATTAGAAGGTCTGAAGCTTTCTTT.

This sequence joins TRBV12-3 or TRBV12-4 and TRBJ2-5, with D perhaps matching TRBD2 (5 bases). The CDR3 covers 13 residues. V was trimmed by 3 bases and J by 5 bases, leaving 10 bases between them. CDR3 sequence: CASSFRGHETQYF. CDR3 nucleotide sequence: TGTGCCAGCAGTTTTCGCGGGCACGAGACCCAGTACTTC.

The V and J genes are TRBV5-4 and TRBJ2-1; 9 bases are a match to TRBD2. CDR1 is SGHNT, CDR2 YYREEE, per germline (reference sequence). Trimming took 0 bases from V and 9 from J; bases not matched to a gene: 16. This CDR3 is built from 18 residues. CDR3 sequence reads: CASSLGSGSLSLTIEQFF. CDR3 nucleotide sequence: TGTGCCAGCAGCTTGGGTAGCGGGAGCCTATCATTAACAATTGAGCAGTTCTTC.

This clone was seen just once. This CDR3 reads CASSLEGTGLRGYTF. Written as DNA, the CDR3 is TGTGCCAGCAGCTTGGAGGGGACAGGGCTTCGTGGCTACACCTTC. The J gene is TRBJ1-2, the V gene TRBV5-6; 9 positions match TRBD1. The CDR3 runs to 15 residues. J gave up 7 bases and V 0 bases, and 7 bases lay outside the gene matches. Germline V CDR1 and CDR2: SGHDT, YYEEEE. Filled out from reference TRBV5-6 and TRBJ1-2, the complete variable domain reads DAGVTQSPTHLIKTRGQQVTLRCSPKSGHDTVSWYQQALGQGPQFIFQYYEEEERQRGNFPDRFSGHQFPNYSSELNVNALLLGDSALYLCASSLEGTGLRGYTFGSGTRLTVV.